One TCR beta chain is described in this entry. Its cognate antigen is unknown. At one end the junction does not follow the germline gene, possibly because of a read error. The data derive from a study of untreated major depressive disorder. Points from the study as a whole: The small study sample limits how generally findings apply. Depressed patients' CD4+ T cells carried increased TRBV05-01 (Vbeta 5.1) usage versus control CD4+ T cells. The sequencing tests were limited to three preselected Vbeta families.

This CDR3 comprises 15 residues. In germline, CDR1 is MNHNY, CDR2 SVGAGI (reference sequence). Patients were free of psychiatric medication for at least 8 weeks. From thawed PBMCs, CD4+ T cells were purified by negative selection. Sequencing was performed with immunoSEQ multiplex PCR; in TCRdb, only in-frame clones are kept and a portion is missing. The sample holds more than 25,000 clones; roughly nine tenths are singletons and the top ten take roughly 0.72%. Specimen: CD4+ T cells from PBMCs. The chain uses TRBV6-6 and TRBJ1-1; maybe TRBD1 (5 bases). This TCR derives from a woman in her 30s with major depressive disorder. CDR3 loop: CASSYSQGMKTEAFF. The CDR3 coding sequence is TGTGCCAGCAGTTACTCTCAGGGAATGAAAACTGAAGCTTTCTTT.